Presented here are 11 T cell receptor beta chains from one specimen sequenced in a study of cytomegalovirus exposure and HLA in healthy donors. A multiplex PCR was run with 60 Vbeta primers and 13 Jbeta primers. Method: immunoSEQ multiplex PCR; TCRdb's copy keeps in-frame clones and lacks some. The sample has tens of thousands of clones; roughly four fifths are singletons. The sequencing sample was made of PBMCs. Receptor source: a man younger than 30 in good health and CMV-seronegative.

This clone was detected once. The rearrangement uses TRBV7-9 and TRBJ1-1; D ambiguous. Germline values: CDR1 SEHNR, CDR2 FQNEAQ (reference sequence). The CDR3 extends over 14 amino acids. Trimming stripped 5 bases from V and 8 bases from J, with 18 bases between. CDR3 residues: CASSPPPAAREAFF. The CDR3 bases are TGTGCCAGCAGCCCACCCCCCGCGGCAAGAGAAGCTTTCTTT.

This chain connects TRBV7-6 to TRBJ2-3; 8 nucleotides align to TRBD2. Losses at the gene ends were 1 base for V and 2 bases for J; bases not matched to a gene: 17. CDR3 length: 20 residues. Germline loops: CDR1 SGHVS, CDR2 FNYEAQ. The CDR3 region is CASSLVPPREASRPTDTQYF. In nucleotides, the CDR3 is TGTGCCAGCAGCTTAGTGCCCCCGCGGGAGGCCTCCCGGCCCACAGATACGCAGTATTTT.

This chain links TRBV27 with TRBJ2-2; TRBD1 matches at 10 bases. This CDR3 is built from 15 residues. From germline, CDR1 is MNHEY and CDR2 SMNVEV (reference sequence). The V gene end was trimmed by 6 bases and the J gene end by 4 bases; junction bases not matched to a gene: 5. DNA for the CDR3: TGTGCCAGCAGGCCGACAGGGGGCCTCACCGGGGAGCTGTTTTTT. This encodes CASRPTGGLTGELFF.

This rearrangement joins TRBV27 to TRBJ2-5, with 10 bases fitting TRBD1. This CDR3 comprises 15 residues. Germline loops: CDR1 MNHEY, CDR2 SMNVEV (reference sequence). After removal of 7 bases from V and 3 bases from J, the junction contained 8 bases not matched to a gene. This chain's CDR3 is CASMGTGTGEETQYF. The CDR3 DNA follows: TGTGCCAGCATGGGAACCGGGACAGGGGAAGAGACCCAGTACTTC.

The V and J genes are TRBV10-3 and TRBJ2-3; maybe TRBD2 (5 bases). V lost 5 bases, J lost 1 base, and 7 bases lay in between. The CDR3 runs 13 residues. Per the germline V gene, CDR1 is ENHRY and CDR2 is SYGVKD. As DNA, the CDR3 is TGTGCCATCAGTTTTAGCGGCACAGATACGCAGTATTTT. This codes for CAISFSGTDTQYF.

The chain has TRBV4-2 and TRBJ2-7; TRBD1 agrees at 7 bases. This CDR3 spans 14 amino acids. Trimming removed 5 bases from V and 4 bases from J; junction bases left unmatched: 8. Germline V gene data show CDR1 as LGHNA and CDR2 as YNFKEQ. The CDR3 DNA follows: TGTGCCAGCAGCTTGGAGACAGGGTTTTACGAGCAGTACTTC. This gives the protein CASSLETGFYEQYF.

The chain recombines TRBV19 with TRBJ2-1; D is uncertain. V was pared by 1 base and J by 1 base, with 5 bases between. Germline V gene data show CDR1 as LNHDA and CDR2 as SQIVND (reference sequence). The length of the CDR3 is 14 residues. The CDR3 spells CASSIGRSYNEQFF. The CDR3 nucleotides are TGTGCCAGTAGTATAGGCAGGTCCTACAATGAGCAGTTCTTC. Based on the CDR3 plus reference TRBV19 and TRBJ2-1, the full variable domain is DGGITQSPKYLFRKEGQNVTLSCEQNLNHDAMYWYRQDPGQGLRLIYYSQIVNDFQKGDIAEGYSVSREKKESFPLTVTSAQKNPTAFYLCASSIGRSYNEQFFGPGTRLTVL.

This clone is a singleton in its sample. The chain is built from TRBV7-8 and TRBJ2-1, with 11 bases fitting TRBD2. The CDR3 runs to 16 residues. The V and J ends lost 3 bases and 2 bases, in that order; junction bases with no gene match: 3. In germline, CDR1 is SGHVS, CDR2 FQNEAQ. The CDR3 loop is CASSLLLAGAYNEQFF. The CDR3 DNA is TGTGCCAGCAGCTTGCTACTAGCGGGAGCCTACAATGAGCAGTTCTTC.

This clone occurred once. As DNA, the CDR3 is TGTGCCAGCAGCTTGGGTCGGGGCAATCAGCCCCAGCATTTT. Encoded protein: CASSLGRGNQPQHF. The chain links TRBV5-6 to TRBJ1-5; D unclear. Germline CDR1 reads SGHDT; CDR2 reads YYEEEE. There are 14 residues in the CDR3. V was shortened by 0 bases and J by 2 bases, with 6 bases between the two germline ends.

The chain recombines TRBV5-1 with TRBJ1-1; D gene ambiguous. CDR3 size: 16 residues. Germline V lookup: CDR1 SGHRS, CDR2 YFSETQ. Trimming removed 1 base from V and 0 bases from J, with 13 bases in between. CDR3 nucleotides: TGCGCCAGCAGCTTGCGCTTTAGCCAAATGAACACTGAAGCTTTCTTT. Its translation is CASSLRFSQMNTEAFF.

The V and J genes are TRBV4-2 and TRBJ1-2, with 9 bases that match TRBD1. V gave up 0 bases and J gave up 4 bases; unmatched junction bases: 6. CDR3 length: 16 residues. Germline lookup yields CDR1 LGHNA and CDR2 YNFKEQ. The CDR3 coding sequence is TGTGCCAGCAGCCAAGATCTACAGGGGGCGGTCTATGGCTACACCTTC. It yields the protein CASSQDLQGAVYGYTF.